Each of the 10 T cell receptor beta chains below was sequenced from the same sample in a study of control samples from healthy donors and cancer patients. The protocol was immunoSEQ multiplex PCR, while the TCRdb copy is restricted to in-frame clones and leaves out a portion. The sample yields about 35,000 clones, around 86% seen once. Sequenced input: PBMCs. The receptors were gathered from a woman between 35 and 50 years old with lung cancer.

The chain carries TRBV19 and TRBJ1-5; 7 positions agree with TRBD1. The J segment lost 3 bases and the V segment lost 6 bases, leaving 2 bases of the junction unmatched. Germline CDR1 is LNHDA and CDR2 is SQIVND (reference sequence). The CDR3 spans 13 residues. The CDR3 here is CASSGQVNQPQHF. The CDR3 nucleotides are TGTGCCAGTAGCGGACAGGTCAATCAGCCCCAGCATTTT.

This chain connects TRBV3-1 (or the pseudogene TRBV3-2) to TRBJ2-2; a possible D gene is TRBD2 (7 bases). CDR3 length equals 17 residues. The V and J ends lost 4 bases and 0 bases respectively, with 15 bases between them. Germline values: CDR1 LGHDT, CDR2 YNNKEL (reference sequence). The CDR3 here is CASSPERGDTNTGELFF. For the CDR3, the DNA is TGTGCCAGCAGCCCTGAACGGGGGGACACGAACACCGGGGAGCTGTTTTTT.

The chain has TRBV5-4 and TRBJ2-1; TRBD2 agrees at 8 bases. The germline V gene has CDR1 SGHNT and CDR2 YYREEE (reference sequence). The CDR3 has 17 amino acids. The V and J ends lost 4 bases and 2 bases, in that order; junction bases with no gene match: 11. The CDR3 nucleotides are TGTGCCAGCAGCCCGCACGGGGGTAGCGGGGCCTACAATGAGCAGTTCTTC. As protein: CASSPHGGSGAYNEQFF.

For this clone: This CDR3 is also generated by other DNA sequences in the sample. This chain uses TRBV7-2 with TRBJ1-6; D unclear. Trimming removed 1 base from V and 4 bases from J, with 5 bases in between. This CDR3 spans 14 amino acids. CDR1 and CDR2 (germline): SGHTA, FQGNSA. The CDR3: CASSLDGYNSPLHF. CDR3 DNA sequence: TGTGCCAGCAGCTTAGACGGATATAATTCACCCCTCCACTTT.

The V and J genes are TRBV2 and TRBJ2-7; perhaps TRBD1 as D (6 bases). This CDR3 comprises 13 residues. Trimming stripped 6 bases from V and 4 bases from J, with 13 bases between. CDR1 is SNHLY, CDR2 FYNNEI, per germline. CDR3 loop: CASSPDRDYEQYF. CDR3 nucleotides: TGTGCCAGCAGCCCGGACAGAGATTACGAGCAGTACTTC.

This chain uses TRBV7-8 with TRBJ1-1, with a weak D call TRBD1 (5 bases). This CDR3 has 17 amino acids. V shed 5 bases and J shed 6 bases, with 25 bases lying between them. Germline V gene sequence: CDR1 SGHVS, CDR2 FQNEAQ. CDR3 residues: CASSREIFVGVLPEAFF. As DNA, the CDR3 is TGTGCCAGCAGCCGGGAAATCTTTGTAGGGGTTCTCCCTGAAGCTTTCTTT.

The rearrangement links TRBV7-8 to TRBJ2-7; no firm D call. This CDR3 contains 10 residues. V was shortened by 8 bases and J by 6 bases, with 8 bases between the two germline ends. Germline assignment: CDR1 SGHVS and CDR2 FQNEAQ. Here the CDR3 DNA reads TGTGCCAGCGGCAGAGGCGAGCAGTACTTC. Translated: CASGRGEQYF.

The chain recombines TRBV7-9 with TRBJ2-7; TRBD1 aligns across 8 bases. The CDR3 sequence is 15 residues long. Germline assignment: CDR1 SEHNR and CDR2 FQNEAQ (reference sequence). After removal of 0 bases from V and 0 bases from J, the junction contained 1 base not matched to a gene. The CDR3 sequence is CASSLAGQASYEQYF. CDR3 nucleotide sequence: TGTGCCAGCAGCTTAGCGGGACAGGCCTCCTACGAGCAGTACTTC.

The genes are TRBV12-5 and TRBJ1-3; TRBD1 matches 7 bases. The V gene end was trimmed by 3 bases and the J gene end by 2 bases; junction bases not matched to a gene: 1. The CDR3 loop spans 14 amino acids. Germline CDR1 is LGHNT and CDR2 is FRNRAP. The CDR3 DNA reads as TGTGCTAGTGGTTTAACAGGGGCTGGAAACACCATATATTTT. Translated: CASGLTGAGNTIYF.

V and J are TRBV11-2 and TRBJ2-1; no firm D call. The CDR3 has 14 amino acids. Trimming took off 1 base at V and 3 bases at J, with 7 bases between the two ends. Germline values: CDR1 SGHAT, CDR2 FQNNGV. CDR3 protein: CASSLAYGYNEQFF. The DNA of the CDR3 is TGTGCCAGCAGCTTAGCGTACGGCTACAATGAGCAGTTCTTC.